This TCR beta chain emerged from a study of T cells after yellow fever vaccination. Background on the study: In the case of low-cell-number fractions, SMART-Seq v4 Ultra Low Input was used for preparation. General study results and limits: Weaker in magnitude, the secondary response showed a faster peak on day 5 versus 15. Highly abundant clonotypes carried over from the bulk population could end up in FACS-sorted repertoires as contaminants. Most clones from primary vaccination resurfaced after the booster (under 97% CD4, around 89% CD8).

As to this clonotype: Its antigen is unknown.

TCRdb passed the 5' RACE reads through MiXCR, listing each CDR3 protein once. This sample has hundreds of thousands of distinct CDR3 sequences, with around 3.6% found just once. The CDR3 runs 14 residues. V dropped 5 bases and J dropped 5; count of bases not matched to a gene: 9. Germline assignment: CDR1 SGHTA and CDR2 FQGNSA. The specimen was PBMCs, collected on the day of the yellow fever booster vaccination. The chain recombines TRBV7-2 with TRBJ2-7; 7 positions agree with TRBD1. The sequence came from a man between 18 and 35 years old who received the YFV17D yellow fever vaccine. The CDR3 DNA is TGTGCCAGCAGCGTCGAGGGGGCGCGCCACGAGCAGTACTTC. Protein: CASSVEGARHEQYF. Full variable domain (outside the CDR3, taken from reference TRBV7-2 and TRBJ2-7): GAGVSQSPSNKVTEKGKDVELRCDPISGHTALYWYRQSLGQGLEFLIYFQGNSAPDKSGLPSDRFSAERTGGSVSTLTIQRTQQEDSAVYLCASSVEGARHEQYFGPGTRLTVT.